The rows below give T cell receptor beta chains drawn from one sample of a study of cytomegalovirus exposure and HLA in healthy donors. Here immunoSEQ multiplex PCR was the method, and the copy in TCRdb shows in-frame clones only, minus some. The sample yields 90,000 or so clones, under 85% seen once. The sequenced sample consisted of PBMCs. The receptors derive from a boy aged 5-17 years in good health and CMV-seronegative. Both conserved end residues are part of each CDR3. Each record gives: D gene, J gene, V gene, clone size, CDR3 protein, CDR3 DNA. The D gene is left open where the match is weak. The size of a clone is reported for some rows only, either as once, few or many, or as a class for expanded clones.

TRBD2	TRBJ2-7	TRBV29-1	NA	CSVAGRASYEQYF	TGCAGCGTTGCCGGGAGGGCCTCCTACGAGCAGTACTTC
TRBD2	TRBJ2-1	TRBV11-2	NA	CASSSLAGVSGEQFF	TGTGCCAGCAGCTCCCTAGCGGGAGTTTCAGGTGAGCAGTTCTTC
NA	TRBJ1-5	TRBV19	NA	CASSPPGGSNQPQHF	TGTGCCAGTAGTCCCCCGGGGGGGAGCAATCAGCCCCAGCATTTT
TRBD1	TRBJ1-5	TRBV15	NA	CATSPDRGNQPQHF	TGTGCCACCAGTCCGGACAGGGGTAATCAGCCCCAGCATTTT
NA	TRBJ1-1	TRBV14	NA	CASSLRLGTEAFF	TGTGCCAGCAGCCTCAGACTCGGCACTGAAGCTTTCTTT
TRBD1	TRBJ1-6	TRBV14	NA	CASSQGQGLPPLHF	TGTGCCAGCAGCCAAGGACAGGGTTTACCGCCCCTCCACTTT
NA	TRBJ2-6	TRBV9	NA	CASSVYRAGANVLTF	TGTGCCAGCAGCGTTTACAGGGCTGGGGCCAACGTCCTGACTTTC
NA	TRBJ1-1	TRBV13	NA	CASSLEQGLNTEAFF	TGTGCCAGCAGCTTAGAGCAGGGCTTGAACACTGAAGCTTTCTTT
NA	TRBJ2-7	TRBV7-2	NA	CASSKRGGHYYEQYF	TGTGCCAGCAGCAAAAGAGGGGGACATTATTACGAGCAGTACTTC
TRBD1	TRBJ2-7	TRBV15	NA	CATSNRGPLYEQYF	TGTGCCACCAGCAACAGGGGGCCTTTATACGAGCAGTACTTC
TRBD1	TRBJ2-7	TRBV27	NA	CASSLPGTGGTPEQYF	TGTGCCAGCAGTTTACCCGGGACAGGGGGGACTCCCGAGCAGTACTTC
NA	TRBJ1-1	TRBV27	once	CASSYPGNTEAFF	TGTGCCAGCAGTTACCCGGGGAACACTGAAGCTTTCTTT
NA	TRBJ1-6	TRBV19	NA	CASTDGSINSPLHF	TGTGCCAGTACCGATGGCAGTATTAATTCACCCCTCCACTTT
TRBD1	TRBJ2-7	TRBV29-1	few	CSVVGTAPYEQYF	TGCAGCGTTGTTGGGACAGCCCCGTACGAGCAGTACTTC
NA	TRBJ1-1	TRBV30	NA	CAWKAGEAFF	TGTGCCTGGAAGGCGGGTGAAGCTTTCTTT
TRBD1	TRBJ2-2	TRBV2	NA	CASEQGAGELFF	TGTGCCAGCGAACAGGGGGCCGGGGAGCTGTTTTTT
NA	TRBJ2-7	TRBV2	NA	CASVRDTYEQYF	TGTGCCAGCGTCCGGGACACCTACGAGCAGTACTTC
TRBD1	TRBJ2-3	TRBV15	NA	CATSPRDRRTDTQYF	TGTGCCACCAGCCCCCGGGACAGACGCACAGATACGCAGTATTTT
NA	TRBJ2-7	TRBV9	NA	CASSVAGDRSYEQYF	TGTGCCAGCAGCGTAGCGGGCGACAGGTCCTACGAGCAGTACTTC
TRBD2	TRBJ2-2	TRBV5-4	NA	CASTNTSAIGELFF	TGTGCCAGCACCAATACTAGCGCGATCGGGGAGCTGTTTTTT
NA	TRBJ1-4	TRBV7-2	NA	CASSPDSRGKLFF	TGTGCCAGCAGCCCGGACAGCAGGGGAAAACTGTTTTTT
TRBD2	TRBJ2-7	TRBV7-2	few	CASSGAGGLSYEQYF	TGTGCCAGCAGTGGAGCGGGAGGCCTCTCCTACGAGCAGTACTTC
NA	TRBJ1-4	TRBV6-5	few	CASSYGANEKLFF	TGTGCCAGCAGTTACGGAGCTAATGAAAAACTGTTTTTT
NA	TRBJ2-7	TRBV6-5	NA	CASSYGAGTYEQYF	TGTGCCAGCAGTTACGGGGCAGGGACCTACGAGCAGTACTTC
NA	TRBJ1-5	TRBV6-5	NA	CASSPSAGVSQPQHF	TGTGCCAGCAGCCCCTCCGCAGGGGTCAGCCAGCCCCAGCATTTT
TRBD1	TRBJ2-1	TRBV7-2	NA	CASSPRDRAADEQFF	TGTGCCAGCAGCCCCCGGGACAGGGCGGCCGATGAGCAGTTCTTC
NA	TRBJ1-5	TRBV5-1	few	CASSLVGGNQPQHF	TGCGCCAGCAGCTTGGTCGGGGGAAATCAGCCCCAGCATTTT
TRBD1	TRBJ1-1	TRBV6-1	NA	CASSDPGQKTPEAFF	TGTGCCAGCAGCGATCCGGGACAGAAAACACCCGAAGCTTTCTTT
NA	TRBJ2-1	TRBV4-1	NA	CASSQVSSSYNEQFF	TGCGCCAGCAGCCAAGTTTCGAGCTCCTACAATGAGCAGTTCTTC
TRBD2	TRBJ2-5	TRBV27	NA	CASRGLASQETQYF	TGTGCCAGCAGAGGACTAGCGAGTCAAGAGACCCAGTACTTC
TRBD2	TRBJ2-2	TRBV6-4	NA	CATSLLAGTGELFF	TGTGCCACCTCCCTCCTAGCGGGGACCGGGGAGCTGTTTTTT
NA	TRBJ2-6	TRBV6-1	NA	CASRPTSSGANVLTF	TGTGCCAGCAGGCCAACTAGCTCTGGGGCCAACGTCCTGACTTTC
NA	TRBJ2-7	TRBV29-1	NA	CSVEGQDPYEQYF	TGCAGCGTTGAAGGGCAGGATCCCTACGAGCAGTACTTC
NA	TRBJ1-4	TRBV7-9	few	CASSFASSGKLFF	TGTGCCAGCAGCTTTGCCTCGAGCGGAAAACTGTTTTTT
NA	TRBJ1-4	TRBV9	NA	CARPEEVNEKLFF	TGTGCAAGACCCGAGGAAGTAAATGAAAAACTGTTTTTT
NA	TRBJ1-2	TRBV28	NA	CASSLDSLDGYTF	TGTGCCAGCAGCCTTGACTCTTTGGATGGCTACACCTTC
TRBD2	TRBJ2-5	TRBV6-5	NA	CASSYTSGSETQYF	TGTGCCAGCAGTTACACTAGCGGGAGTGAGACCCAGTACTTC
NA	TRBJ1-5	TRBV28	NA	CASIFGLATGRVGNQPQHF	TGTGCCAGCATCTTCGGGCTAGCTACAGGGAGGGTAGGAAATCAGCCCCAGCATTTT
NA	TRBJ1-5	TRBV6-6	NA	CASSDGYQPQHF	TGTGCCAGCAGTGACGGGTATCAGCCCCAGCATTTT
TRBD2	TRBJ2-2	TRBV5-1	NA	CASSLVALAGNTGELFF	TGCGCCAGCAGCTTGGTCGCCCTAGCGGGGAACACCGGGGAGCTGTTTTTT
NA	TRBJ1-3	TRBV29-1	NA	CSVVAGPENTIYF	TGCAGCGTTGTCGCTGGGCCCGAAAACACCATATATTTT
NA	TRBJ2-1	TRBV28	few	CASSPYYNEQFF	TGTGCCAGCAGTCCTTATTACAATGAGCAGTTCTTC